What follows describes a single TCR beta chain. The target antigen is unknown. As for treatment: some 20 received Ad26.COV2.S at low or high dose, single or two shots; several received placebo; per-sample allocation not given. The samples were gathered on day 63 after the first injection of vaccine or placebo. Cohort 1b enrolled adults aged 18-55 years in Boston. The source of the sample is a study of Ad26.COV2.S vaccination and SARS-CoV-2 variants. In the study overall: Donor allocation was to the COV1001 Ad26.COV2.S trial arm. Intramuscular Ad26.COV2.S doses were given once or twice, 56 days apart. General study findings and limits: Spike-specific CD8+ and CD4+ T cell responses reportedly showed substantial breadth after vaccination.

Looked up from germline, CDR1 is SGHRS and CDR2 is YFSETQ. V lost 3 bases and J lost 6; bases outside the gene matches: 7. The CDR3 has 14 residues. Profiling relied on immunoSEQ multiplex PCR, and the TCRdb table lists in-frame clones only, not all of them. The table shows roughly 500,000 clones, with roughly 85% occurring only once. This sequence originates from a person aged 18-60 years who received the Ad26.COV2.S COVID-19 vaccine or a placebo. V is TRBV5-1 and J is TRBJ1-1; 8 bases are a match to TRBD1. The sample here was peripheral blood, taken in a trial of Ad26.COV2.S vaccine versus placebo. CDR3 nucleotides: TGCGCCAGCAGCTCCATCACGGACAGGGCTGAAGCTTTCTTT. Its translation: CASSSITDRAEAFF.